The sample holds a few counts of the clone carrying this T cell receptor (beta chain). The CDR3 totals 17 residues. Germline V gives CDR1 LGHNA, CDR2 YNFKEQ. Trimming shortened V by 0 bases and J by 1 base, and 15 bases separated the two germline ends. The entry originates in a study of cytomegalovirus exposure and HLA in healthy donors. Primers for the PCR totalled 60 Vbeta and 13 Jbeta. Data came from immunoSEQ multiplex PCR; TCRdb stores just in-frame clones and leaves some out. The table records 170,000 or so clones, 70% to 85% of them present only once. The chain links TRBV4-2 to TRBJ1-2, with D perhaps TRBD1 (6 bases). The specimen sequenced was PBMCs. This TCR derives from a woman in her sixties or seventies in good health and CMV-seropositive. In DNA, the CDR3 is TGTGCCAGCAGCCAAGATGGCGCGGGGGCAATTAACTATGGCTACACCTTC. This gives the protein CASSQDGAGAINYGYTF.